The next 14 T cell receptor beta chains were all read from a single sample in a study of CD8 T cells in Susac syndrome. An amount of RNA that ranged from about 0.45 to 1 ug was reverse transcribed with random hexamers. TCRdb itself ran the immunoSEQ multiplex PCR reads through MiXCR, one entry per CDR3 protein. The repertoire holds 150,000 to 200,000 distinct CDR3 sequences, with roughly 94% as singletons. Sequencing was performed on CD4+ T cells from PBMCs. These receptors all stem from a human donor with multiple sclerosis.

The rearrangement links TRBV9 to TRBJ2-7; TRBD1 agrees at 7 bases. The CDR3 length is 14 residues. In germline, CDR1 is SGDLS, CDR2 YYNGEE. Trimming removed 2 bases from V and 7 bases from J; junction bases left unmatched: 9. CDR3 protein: CASSVRTGVREQYF. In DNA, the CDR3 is TGTGCCAGCAGCGTCCGAACAGGGGTCAGGGAGCAGTACTTC.

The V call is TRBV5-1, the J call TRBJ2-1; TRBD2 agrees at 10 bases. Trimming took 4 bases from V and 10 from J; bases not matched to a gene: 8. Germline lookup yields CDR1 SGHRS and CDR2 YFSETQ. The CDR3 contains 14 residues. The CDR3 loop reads CASSPGTSGMEQFF. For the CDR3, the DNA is TGCGCCAGCAGCCCCGGTACTAGCGGGATGGAGCAGTTCTTC.

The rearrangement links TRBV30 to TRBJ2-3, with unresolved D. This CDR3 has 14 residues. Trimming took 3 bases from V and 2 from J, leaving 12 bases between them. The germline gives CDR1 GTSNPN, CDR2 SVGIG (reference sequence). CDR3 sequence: CAWRGLWNTDTQYF. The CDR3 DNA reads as TGTGCCTGGAGGGGTCTATGGAACACAGATACGCAGTATTTT.

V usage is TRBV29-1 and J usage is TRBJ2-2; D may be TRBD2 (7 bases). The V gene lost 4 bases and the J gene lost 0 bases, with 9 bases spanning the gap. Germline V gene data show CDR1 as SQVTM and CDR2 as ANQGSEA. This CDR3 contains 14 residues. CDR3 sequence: CSVVGGPNTGELFF. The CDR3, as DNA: TGCAGCGTTGTGGGGGGGCCGAACACCGGGGAGCTGTTTTTT.

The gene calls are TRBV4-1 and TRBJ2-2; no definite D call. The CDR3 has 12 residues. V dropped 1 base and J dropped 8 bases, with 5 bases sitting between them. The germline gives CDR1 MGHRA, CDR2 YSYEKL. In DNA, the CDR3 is TGCGCCAGCAGCCAAGTTGCTGGGGAGCTGTTTTTT. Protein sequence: CASSQVAGELFF.

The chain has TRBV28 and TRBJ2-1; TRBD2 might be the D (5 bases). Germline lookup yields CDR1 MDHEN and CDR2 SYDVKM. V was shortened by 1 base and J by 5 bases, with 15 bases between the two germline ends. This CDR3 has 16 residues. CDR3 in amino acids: CASSLYLRVGDNEQFF. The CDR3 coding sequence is TGTGCCAGCAGTTTATATCTGAGGGTAGGTGACAATGAGCAGTTCTTC.

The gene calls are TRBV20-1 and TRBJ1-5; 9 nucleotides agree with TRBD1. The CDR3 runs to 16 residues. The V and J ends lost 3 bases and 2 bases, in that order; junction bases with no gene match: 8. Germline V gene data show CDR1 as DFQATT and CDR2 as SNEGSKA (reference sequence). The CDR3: CSARNLGQGGNQPQHF. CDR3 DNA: TGCAGTGCTAGGAACTTGGGACAGGGAGGCAATCAGCCCCAGCATTTT.

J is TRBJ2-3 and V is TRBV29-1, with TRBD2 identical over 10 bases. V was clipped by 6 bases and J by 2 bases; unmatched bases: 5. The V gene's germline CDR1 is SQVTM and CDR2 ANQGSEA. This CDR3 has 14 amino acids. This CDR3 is CSVLLAGHTDTQYF. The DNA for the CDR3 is TGCAGCGTGCTACTAGCGGGACACACAGATACGCAGTATTTT.

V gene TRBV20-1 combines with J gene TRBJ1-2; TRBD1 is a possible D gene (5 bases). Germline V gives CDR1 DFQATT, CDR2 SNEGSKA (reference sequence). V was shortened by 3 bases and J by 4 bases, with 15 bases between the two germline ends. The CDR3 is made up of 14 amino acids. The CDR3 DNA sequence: TGCAGTGCTAGCGGGCAGGGTAGCGGCTATGGCTACACCTTC. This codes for CSASGQGSGYGYTF.

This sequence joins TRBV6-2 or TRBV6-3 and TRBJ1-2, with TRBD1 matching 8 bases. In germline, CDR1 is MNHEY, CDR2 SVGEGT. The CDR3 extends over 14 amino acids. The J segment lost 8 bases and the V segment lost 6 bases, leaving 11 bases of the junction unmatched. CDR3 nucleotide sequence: TGTGCCAGCAGGGGAATACCAGGGGGCAAAGGCTACACCTTC. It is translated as CASRGIPGGKGYTF.

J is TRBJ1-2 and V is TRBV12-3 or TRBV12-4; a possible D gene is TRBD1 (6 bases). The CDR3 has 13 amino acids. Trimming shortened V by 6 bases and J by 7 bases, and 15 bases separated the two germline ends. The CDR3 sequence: CASSRGLGRGYTF. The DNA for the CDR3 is TGTGCCAGCAGCAGGGGATTAGGCCGTGGCTACACCTTC.

The CDR3 protein is CATSDEGTGELFF. CDR3 in DNA: TGTGCCACCAGTGATGAGGGGACGGGGGAGCTGTTTTTT. The chain uses TRBV24-1 and TRBJ2-2; D tentatively reads TRBD1 or TRBD2 (5 bases each). V lost 3 bases and J lost 8, with 9 bases in between. The CDR3 has 13 amino acids. CDR1 is KGHDR and CDR2 is SFDVKD in the germline V gene.

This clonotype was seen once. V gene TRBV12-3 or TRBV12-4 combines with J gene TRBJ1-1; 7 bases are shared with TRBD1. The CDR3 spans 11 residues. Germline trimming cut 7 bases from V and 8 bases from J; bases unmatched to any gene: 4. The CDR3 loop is CASTIGGEAFF. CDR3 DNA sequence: TGTGCCAGCACCATAGGGGGCGAAGCTTTCTTT.

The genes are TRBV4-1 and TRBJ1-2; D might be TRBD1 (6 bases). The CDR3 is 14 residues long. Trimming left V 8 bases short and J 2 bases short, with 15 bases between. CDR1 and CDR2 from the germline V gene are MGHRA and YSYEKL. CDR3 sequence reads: CASSYRARNYGYTF. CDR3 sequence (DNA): TGCGCCAGCTCTTACAGGGCGCGCAACTATGGCTACACCTTC.